Listed below are T cell receptor beta chains from one sample, sequenced in a study of T cells expressing NK-cell markers. No DNA is given; TCRdb re-called the 5' RACE reads and lists each CDR3 protein once. The sample table sets out roughly 350,000 distinct CDR3 sequences. The source material was blood T cells: a sorted CD56 or NKG2C T cell subset, CD4+ or CD8+ T cells, or bulk PBMC T cells (not recorded which). These receptors were obtained from a man aged 18-69 years in good health. Both conserved end residues are part of each CDR3. Fields, in order: V gene, J gene, CDR3 length, CDR3 protein.

v_call: TRBV6-1; j_call: TRBJ2-5; cdr3_length: 16; cdr3_aa: CASTLTSGGARETQYF
v_call: TRBV27; j_call: TRBJ2-2; cdr3_length: 18; cdr3_aa: CASSPYPAISGGVRELFF
v_call: TRBV7-6; j_call: TRBJ2-2; cdr3_length: 16; cdr3_aa: CASSPQRGAFTGELFF
v_call: TRBV25-1; j_call: TRBJ1-1; cdr3_length: 14; cdr3_aa: CASRRGQTNTEAFF
v_call: TRBV12-3/TRBV12-4; j_call: TRBJ1-5; cdr3_length: 17; cdr3_aa: CASSSRGNRGGNQPQHF
v_call: TRBV6-1; j_call: TRBJ2-3; cdr3_length: 16; cdr3_aa: CASSETSAGGPYTQYF
v_call: TRBV27; j_call: TRBJ2-3; cdr3_length: 15; cdr3_aa: CASSADTNLADTQYF
v_call: TRBV11-3; j_call: TRBJ2-2; cdr3_length: 15; cdr3_aa: CASSSFSGGTGELFF
v_call: TRBV15; j_call: TRBJ1-3; cdr3_length: 14; cdr3_aa: CATSRPRGGNTIYF
v_call: TRBV20-1; j_call: TRBJ1-2; cdr3_length: 15; cdr3_aa: CSARRLSGRGYGYTF
v_call: TRBV6-1; j_call: TRBJ2-2; cdr3_length: 17; cdr3_aa: CASRKQGPPSNTGELFF
v_call: TRBV20-1; j_call: TRBJ2-1; cdr3_length: 12; cdr3_aa: CSATKLYNEQFF
v_call: TRBV6-1; j_call: TRBJ1-1; cdr3_length: 13; cdr3_aa: CASSRGIGTEAFF
v_call: TRBV5-1; j_call: TRBJ1-1; cdr3_length: 15; cdr3_aa: CASSSTPRRNTEAFF
v_call: TRBV7-9; j_call: TRBJ1-4; cdr3_length: 13; cdr3_aa: CASSTDHNEKLFF
v_call: TRBV25-1; j_call: TRBJ2-7; cdr3_length: 11; cdr3_aa: CASGSTYEQCF
v_call: TRBV12-3/TRBV12-4; j_call: TRBJ2-2; cdr3_length: 15; cdr3_aa: CASTDRDKNTGELFF